This T cell receptor (beta chain) is drawn from a study of regulatory T cells in long-lasting Graves disease. Sequencing libraries for TCR beta were prepared with iRepertoire HTBI primers and Arm-PCR of CDR3 regions. TCRdb reprocessed the multiplex PCR reads with MiXCR, giving one entry per CDR3 protein. The sample lists 400,000 to 500,000 distinct CDR3 sequences; over 15% were seen once. At least ten counts were recorded for this clonotype. Regarding time point: newly diagnosed GD, antithyroid drugs for less than 3 months. From PBMCs, RNA was extracted and then used to make the TCR library. This sample also appeared in a second study, on T cells in Graves' hyperthyroidism and ophthalmopathy. That source adds: HTBI primers were employed in a first-round RT-PCR of the TCR CDR3.

The sequence derives from a woman between 25 and 40 years old with Graves disease. Specimen: peripheral blood mononuclear cells (PBMCs), collected at new diagnosis, from a patient treated with antithyroid drugs.

This CDR3 reads CASSPSFQETQYF. The CDR3 DNA reads TGTGCCAGCAGCCCTTCGTTCCAAGAGACCCAGTACTTC. The chain is built from TRBV28 and TRBJ2-5, with no clear D. V was pared by 6 bases and J by 1 base, with 9 bases between. Germline V CDR1 and CDR2: MDHEN, SYDVKM. The CDR3 spans 13 residues.